A selection of T cell receptor beta chains follows, all from one sample in a study of T cell responses to AZD1222 COVID-19 vaccine. Some clones are missing from TCRdb's copy, which holds only in-frame ones; the method was immunoSEQ multiplex PCR. The data contain about 180,000 clones, about 93% of them singletons. Here the sequenced sample was peripheral blood, taken 28 days after the second AZD1222 dose. The receptors derive from an adult who received the AZD1222 COVID-19 vaccine. Both conserved end residues are part of each CDR3. The D gene is left open where the match is weak. The listing skips clone size in some rows; elsewhere it reads once, few, many or a size class.

V: TRBV27
J: TRBJ1-3
size: NA
D: TRBD1
DNA: TGTGCCAGCAGATTACAGGGGAATGGTGGAAACACCATATATTTT
CDR3: CASRLQGNGGNTIYF

V: TRBV5-1
J: TRBJ2-5
size: once
D: NA
DNA: TGCGCCAGCAGCTCGGATATGGAGACCCAGTACTTC
CDR3: CASSSDMETQYF

V: TRBV5-8
J: TRBJ1-1
size: NA
D: TRBD1
DNA: TGTGCCAGCAGGGGACAGGACACTGAAGCTTTCTTT
CDR3: CASRGQDTEAFF

V: TRBV10-1
J: TRBJ1-2
size: NA
D: NA
DNA: TGCGCCAGCAGTGAGTCGGGTAGCTATGGCTACACCTTC
CDR3: CASSESGSYGYTF

V: TRBV7-2
J: TRBJ2-2
size: few
D: NA
DNA: TGTGCCAGCAGCTTGTTTGTGGGATCGAACACCGGGGAGCTGTTTTTT
CDR3: CASSLFVGSNTGELFF

V: TRBV5-1
J: TRBJ2-3
size: NA
D: NA
DNA: TGCGCCAGCAGAACCCTCAACCAGGACACAGATACGCAGTATTTT
CDR3: CASRTLNQDTDTQYF

V: TRBV9
J: TRBJ2-3
size: NA
D: TRBD2
DNA: TGTGCCAGCAGCGTAGCGGGAGGGATCACAGATACGCAGTATTTT
CDR3: CASSVAGGITDTQYF

V: TRBV7-3
J: TRBJ2-7
size: NA
D: NA
DNA: TGTGCCAGCAGCTTAACGGGACGGTCCTCCTACGAGCAGTACTTC
CDR3: CASSLTGRSSYEQYF

V: TRBV7-2
J: TRBJ2-7
size: NA
D: NA
DNA: TGTGCCAGCAGCTTAAATTTTGCGGGGAGCGAGCAGTACTTC
CDR3: CASSLNFAGSEQYF

V: TRBV29-1
J: TRBJ1-1
size: NA
D: TRBD1
DNA: TGCAGCGTTGCCCCCGGACAGGGGGTTTTCACTGAAGCTTTCTTT
CDR3: CSVAPGQGVFTEAFF

V: TRBV19
J: TRBJ2-1
size: NA
D: TRBD2
DNA: TGTGCCAGTAGTAAGGGGCTAGCGGGGGGAAACTACAATGAGCAGTTCTTC
CDR3: CASSKGLAGGNYNEQFF

V: TRBV6-5
J: TRBJ2-5
size: once
D: NA
DNA: TGTGCCAGCAGACACCCTACCACCCAAGAGACCCAGTACTTC
CDR3: CASRHPTTQETQYF

V: TRBV7-9
J: TRBJ1-1
size: few
D: TRBD1
DNA: TGTGCCAGCAGCTCAACAGGGGGCGGGACTGAAGCTTTCTTT
CDR3: CASSSTGGGTEAFF

V: TRBV18
J: TRBJ2-1
size: once
D: NA
DNA: TGTGCCAGCTCAACACAGGCAAATGAGCAGTTCTTC
CDR3: CASSTQANEQFF

V: TRBV18
J: TRBJ2-7
size: NA
D: NA
DNA: TGTGCCAGCTCACGGATGGACGGGGCCTCCTACGAGCAGTACTTC
CDR3: CASSRMDGASYEQYF

V: TRBV7-9
J: TRBJ2-5
size: NA
D: NA
DNA: TGTGCCAGCAGCTTACAGGGGCTGGGGGCCCAGTACTTC
CDR3: CASSLQGLGAQYF

V: TRBV11-2
J: TRBJ1-1
size: NA
D: NA
DNA: TGTGCCAGCACCCCAGTTCCTAGGGAGTCCATGAACACTGAAGCTTTCTTT
CDR3: CASTPVPRESMNTEAFF

V: TRBV6-6
J: TRBJ1-5
size: NA
D: NA
DNA: TGTGCCAGCAGTTCCCAGCGGCAGCCCCAGCATTTT
CDR3: CASSSQRQPQHF

V: TRBV9
J: TRBJ1-4
size: NA
D: TRBD1
DNA: TGTGCCAGCAGCGCTATACAGGGGCATAATGAAAAACTGTTTTTT
CDR3: CASSAIQGHNEKLFF

V: TRBV4-1
J: TRBJ2-7
size: NA
D: TRBD2
DNA: TGCGCCAGCAGCGCAAACTACGCGGGAGTGTGGGAGCAGTACTTC
CDR3: CASSANYAGVWEQYF

V: TRBV15
J: TRBJ2-2
size: NA
D: NA
DNA: TGTGCCACCATGAGAGGGGGGCGGGGCACCGGGGAGCTGTTTTTT
CDR3: CATMRGGRGTGELFF

V: TRBV27
J: TRBJ2-7
size: NA
D: NA
DNA: TGTGCCAGCGGCCTGGGGCACACCTACGAGCAGTACTTC
CDR3: CASGLGHTYEQYF

V: TRBV24-1
J: TRBJ2-5
size: NA
D: TRBD1
DNA: TGTGCCACCACTTCAGACCCTACAGGGGTTGGAGAGACCCAGTACTTC
CDR3: CATTSDPTGVGETQYF

V: TRBV30
J: TRBJ1-4
size: NA
D: NA
DNA: TGTGCCTGGAAGAACTCAGGGTCCTACCATGGAAAACTGTTTTTT
CDR3: CAWKNSGSYHGKLFF

V: TRBV10-3
J: TRBJ1-2
size: NA
D: NA
DNA: TGTGCCATCAGTGAGTGGGCGGCTAACTATGGCTACACCTTC
CDR3: CAISEWAANYGYTF

V: TRBV29-1
J: TRBJ2-7
size: NA
D: NA
DNA: TGCAGCGTTGAGCAGGGCGTCCCCTACGAGCAGTACTTC
CDR3: CSVEQGVPYEQYF

V: TRBV28
J: TRBJ2-2
size: NA
D: NA
DNA: TGTGCCAGCCAGGTCCCGGGGGCCGGCACCGGGGAGCTGTTTTTT
CDR3: CASQVPGAGTGELFF

V: TRBV19
J: TRBJ1-1
size: NA
D: NA
DNA: TGTGCCAGTAGCTTAACGGGGGGGGAGAACACTGAAGCTTTCTTT
CDR3: CASSLTGGENTEAFF

V: TRBV6-5
J: TRBJ2-7
size: NA
D: NA
DNA: TGTGCCAGCAGTTACGCTCCATCCTACGAGCAGTACTTC
CDR3: CASSYAPSYEQYF

V: TRBV27
J: TRBJ2-7
size: NA
D: TRBD2
DNA: TGTGCCAGCCCGTGTAGAGCGGGAGTGCCCTACGAGCAGTACTTC
CDR3: CASPCRAGVPYEQYF

V: TRBV30
J: TRBJ1-2
size: NA
D: NA
DNA: TGTGCCTGGGTGCAGGCAACTTTGACTGGCTACACCTTC
CDR3: CAWVQATLTGYTF

V: TRBV10-3
J: TRBJ1-5
size: NA
D: TRBD1
DNA: TGTGCCATCAGGGACAGGGGGGATCAGCCCCAGCATTTT
CDR3: CAIRDRGDQPQHF

V: TRBV10-3
J: TRBJ2-7
size: NA
D: NA
DNA: TGTGCCATCAGTGAACAGGGCTCTTCCTACGAGCAGTACTTC
CDR3: CAISEQGSSYEQYF

V: TRBV30
J: TRBJ1-6
size: NA
D: TRBD1
DNA: TGTGCCTCCCAAGGGACAGGGTATAATTCACCCCTCCACTTT
CDR3: CASQGTGYNSPLHF

V: TRBV5-6
J: TRBJ2-5
size: NA
D: TRBD1
DNA: TGTGCCAGCAGCATGGACAGGGATGAGACCCAGTACTTC
CDR3: CASSMDRDETQYF

V: TRBV5-1
J: TRBJ1-2
size: once
D: NA
DNA: TGCGCCAGCAGCGAGGGGACCCACCAAGGGAATGGCTACACCTTC
CDR3: CASSEGTHQGNGYTF

V: TRBV2
J: TRBJ1-2
size: NA
D: NA
DNA: TGTGCCAGCAGTGTCCAGGGGCCCTCCTATGGCTACACCTTC
CDR3: CASSVQGPSYGYTF

V: TRBV18
J: TRBJ2-7
size: NA
D: NA
DNA: TGTGCCAGCTCACCACCCGCTAGCCGCTACGAGCAGTACTTC
CDR3: CASSPPASRYEQYF